This T cell receptor (beta chain) was identified in a study of blood T cell repertoires in COVID-19. Study in general: Sites in the United States, Italy and Spain provided acute and convalescent COVID-19 samples. T cells, B-cell-depleted T cells, or PBMCs provided the cDNA or gDNA that served as material.

Methods used by the authors: Reference gene primer amplification in the assay estimated nucleated cell counts. The assay was immunoSEQ multiplex PCR, and TCRdb's table has in-frame clones only and misses some. That table furnishes V, J and clone size, whereas the DNA furnished D and trimming. The repertoire holds 230,000 or so clones, with 90% as singletons. The V and J ends lost 4 bases and 1 base, in that order; junction bases with no gene match: 2. Germline CDR1 is LGHDT and CDR2 is YNNKEL (reference sequence). The CDR3 contains 15 residues. During active infection, Seattle patients enrolled and were then monitored through disease.

The TCR comes from a woman aged 55-75 years with COVID-19, enrolled during active disease. The sequencing input was peripheral blood. The V gene is TRBV3-1 (or the pseudogene TRBV3-2), the J gene TRBJ1-5; 9 bases agree with TRBD1. The CDR3 coding sequence is TGTGCCAGCAGCCCCGGGACAGGGAGCAATCAGCCCCAGCATTTT. Its protein is CASSPGTGSNQPQHF.